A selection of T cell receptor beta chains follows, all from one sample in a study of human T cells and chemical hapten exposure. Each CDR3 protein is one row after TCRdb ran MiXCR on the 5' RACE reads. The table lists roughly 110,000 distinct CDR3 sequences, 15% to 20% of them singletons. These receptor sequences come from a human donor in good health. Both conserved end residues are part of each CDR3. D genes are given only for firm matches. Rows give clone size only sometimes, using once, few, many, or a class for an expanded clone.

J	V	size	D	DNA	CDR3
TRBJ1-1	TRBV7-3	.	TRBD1	TGTGCCAGCAGGCCCTCCGGGACAGACGAAGCTTTCTTT	CASRPSGTDEAFF
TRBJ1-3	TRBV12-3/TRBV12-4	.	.	TGTGCCAGCAGTTTGGCAGGGTCAGGAAACACCATATATTTT	CASSLAGSGNTIYF
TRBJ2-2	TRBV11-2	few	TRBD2	TGTGCAGAGAGCGGGAGGGCCCACGGGGAGCTGTTTTTT	CAESGRAHGELFF
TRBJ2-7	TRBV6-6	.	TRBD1	TGTGCCAGCAGTCCGATATCCGGGACAGCCTCTTACGAGCAGTACTTC	CASSPISGTASYEQYF
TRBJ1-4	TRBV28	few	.	TGTGCCAGCAGGTCCCCCGTACCGACGACTAATGAAAAACTGTTTTTT	CASRSPVPTTNEKLFF
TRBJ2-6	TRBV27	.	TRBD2	TGTGCCAGCAGTCGGGACTCGGGACTAGCGGGCTCTGGGGCCAACGTCCTGACTTTC	CASSRDSGLAGSGANVLTF
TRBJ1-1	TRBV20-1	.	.	TGCAGTGCTAGTCCCGGGGCTCTCAGGATGAACACTGAAGCTTTCTTT	CSASPGALRMNTEAFF
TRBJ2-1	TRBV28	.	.	TGTGCCAGCAGTTTCCAGGAGTACAATGAGCAGTTCTTC	CASSFQEYNEQFF
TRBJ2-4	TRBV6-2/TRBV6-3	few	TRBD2	TGTGCCAGCCGGGGGAGCGGGAGAAGGAAAAACATTCAGTACTTC	CASRGSGRRKNIQYF
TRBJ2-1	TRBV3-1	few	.	TGTGCCAGTCGCCGCGGCTCGAGGGGCTCCTACAATGAGCAGTTCTTC	CASRRGSRGSYNEQFF
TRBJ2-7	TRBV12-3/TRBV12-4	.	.	TGTGCCAGCAGTTTTGCCTCTGAGCAGTACTTC	CASSFASEQYF
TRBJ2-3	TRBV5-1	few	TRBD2	TGCGCCAGCAGCCCTCGCGGAGCGGGAGGTATTTTGGGCACAGATACGCAGTATTTT	CASSPRGAGGILGTDTQYF
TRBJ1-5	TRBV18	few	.	TGTGCCAGCTCACGGGAAGACCAGCCCCAGCATTTT	CASSREDQPQHF
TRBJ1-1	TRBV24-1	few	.	TGTGCCACCAGTGATTCTGGGTTTCCGGAGGCTTTCTTT	CATSDSGFPEAFF
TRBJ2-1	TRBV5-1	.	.	TGCGCCAGCAGCTTGGTGCTCCACAATGAGCAGTTCTTC	CASSLVLHNEQFF
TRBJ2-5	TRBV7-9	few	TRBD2	TGTGCCAGCAGCTTAGTGGGGAGGGTTAGGTACCAAGAGACCCAGTACTTC	CASSLVGRVRYQETQYF
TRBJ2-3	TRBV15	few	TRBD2	TGTGCCACCAGCAGAGGGGAAGCGGGAGGAGGAGCAGATACGCAGTATTTT	CATSRGEAGGGADTQYF
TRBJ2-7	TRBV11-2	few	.	TGTGCCAGCAGCCCCATAAAGGGGCAGGGATACGAGCAGTACTTC	CASSPIKGQGYEQYF
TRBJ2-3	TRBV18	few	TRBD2	TGTGCCAGCTCACCGCAGACTAGCGGGGGACGTGATACGCAGTATTTT	CASSPQTSGGRDTQYF
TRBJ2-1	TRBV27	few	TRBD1	TGTGCCAGCAGCCAAAACAGGGGGATGTTCAATGAGCAGTTCTTC	CASSQNRGMFNEQFF
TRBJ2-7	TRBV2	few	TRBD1	TGTGCCAGCAGGGGGGACAGGGCCTACGAGCAGTACTTC	CASRGDRAYEQYF
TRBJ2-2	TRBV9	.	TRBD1	TGTGCCAGCACCGGGACAGGGGGGACCGGGGAGCTGTTTTTT	CASTGTGGTGELFF
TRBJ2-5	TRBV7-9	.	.	TGTGCCAGCAGTACCTTTCTGGCGGGACCCGGAGAGACCCAGTACTTC	CASSTFLAGPGETQYF
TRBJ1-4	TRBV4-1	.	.	TGCGCCAGCAGCCAAGTTTTTGAAAAACTGTTTTTT	CASSQVFEKLFF
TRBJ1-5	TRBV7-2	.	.	TGTGCCAGCAGCTTAGATGGAGGGAGGGTAGGTCAGCCCCAGCATTTT	CASSLDGGRVGQPQHF
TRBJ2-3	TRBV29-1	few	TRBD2	TGCAGCGTTGTTTGGCCTAGCGGGAGTACCGATACGCAGTATTTT	CSVVWPSGSTDTQYF
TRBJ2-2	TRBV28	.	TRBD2	TGTGCCAGCAACCTGGCGGGAGGGTTTGGAATCGGGGAGCTGTTTTTT	CASNLAGGFGIGELFF
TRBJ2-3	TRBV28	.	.	TGTGCCAGCAGTGGATCGGGAGGCACAGATACGCAGTATTTT	CASSGSGGTDTQYF
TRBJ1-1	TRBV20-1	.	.	TGCAGTGCTAGAACGGGAGAGAACACTGAAGCTTTCTTT	CSARTGENTEAFF